This TCR beta chain was captured by sequencing in a study of T cells in narcolepsy. The wider study: Patients with NT1 or NT2 and healthy control donors were enrolled.

Assay used: immunoSEQ multiplex PCR; TCRdb lists only in-frame clones, some missing. The table lists about 36,000 clones, around 84% of them singletons, with about 2.3% in the top ten. Details on this clone: Its antigen is not identified.

Study-wide results and caveats: Same-patient CSF and blood CD4+ T cell clonotypes included HCRT-specific and TRIB2-specific autoreactive ones. Autoreactive clone sequences were missing from some blood memory CD4+ repertoires. Healthy controls reportedly lacked the autoreactive clonotypes serially found in patients' blood.

After removal of 6 bases from V and 8 bases from J, the junction contained 3 bases not matched to a gene. Germline CDR1 reads SGHNT; CDR2 reads YENEEA. The CDR3 extends over 12 amino acids. The chain carries TRBV11-3 and TRBJ2-1; TRBD2 aligns across 8 bases. The receptor's source is a human donor in good health. Input material: memory (CD45RA-) CD4+ T cells from blood. The CDR3 sequence: CASRGRGDEQFF. CDR3 DNA: TGTGCCAGCAGAGGGCGGGGGGATGAGCAGTTCTTC.